The present T cell receptor beta chain was sequenced within a study of PD-L1 blockade in urothelial cancer. The repertoire was sequenced with immunoSEQ multiplex PCR; TCRdb's copy has only in-frame clones and lacks some. Of 25,000 to 40,000 clones listed, approximately 80% are singletons. The CDR3 loop spans 15 amino acids. CDR1 is SGDLS, CDR2 YYNGEE, per germline. Trimming took off 4 bases at V and 3 bases at J, with 14 bases between the two ends. V gene TRBV9 combines with J gene TRBJ1-3, with D possibly being TRBD1 (5 bases). The source material was PBMCs, sampled around atezolizumab (anti-PD-L1) treatment. This clonotype was obtained from a man aged 55 to 69 with urothelial cancer. CDR3 bases: TGTGCCAGCAGCTCCCGCGGGACTTTTGGAAACACCATATATTTT. Translating gives CASSSRGTFGNTIYF.